Below, one TCR beta chain is given with its context. As yet, its antigen is unknown. Germline CDR1 reads MNHEY; CDR2 reads SVGAGI. Trimming cost V 3 bases and J 4 bases, with 12 bases left between them. The CDR3 runs 14 residues. This entry comes from a study of cytomegalovirus exposure and HLA in healthy donors. The PCR used 60 Vbeta and 13 Jbeta primers. Repertoires were generated with immunoSEQ multiplex PCR, while TCRdb's copy carries only in-frame clones and drops some. The sample lists more than 95,000 clones; about 81% were seen once. Study results and limitations: Serostatus for CMV was the only available immune exposure information. The likely origin of a cluster of highly shared sequence variants was a sequencing artifact. It was reported that the classifier diagnosed cytomegalovirus status with high specificity and sensitivity in both the original and validation cohorts.

Sequences were obtained from PBMCs. The rearrangement joins TRBV6-5 to TRBJ1-1; D is ambiguous. The TCR originated in a woman aged 25 to 39 in good health and CMV-seronegative. The CDR3 is CASSYVPRSTEAFF. The DNA for the CDR3 is TGTGCCAGCAGTTATGTCCCCCGGAGCACTGAAGCTTTCTTT.